The next 6 T cell receptor beta chains were all read from a single sample in a study of blood T cell repertoires in COVID-19. Assay used: immunoSEQ multiplex PCR; TCRdb lists only in-frame clones, some missing. The sample holds 400,000 to 450,000 clones, about 87% seen once. Sequencing input: peripheral blood. The receptor set was obtained from a man aged 18 to 29 with COVID-19, enrolled during active disease.

V usage is TRBV3-1 (or the pseudogene TRBV3-2) and J usage is TRBJ2-4; 9 bases align to TRBD2. The CDR3 totals 14 residues. Germline V gives CDR1 LGHDT, CDR2 YNNKEL (reference sequence). The junction had 5 bases not matched to a gene; V was cut back by 4 bases and J by 7 bases. The CDR3 is CASSRGGLANIQYF. The CDR3 DNA reads as TGTGCCAGCAGCCGAGGCGGACTAGCGAACATTCAGTACTTC.

Regarding this clone: Additional DNA sequences in this sample encode the identical CDR3. The rearrangement uses TRBV19 and TRBJ2-1; a weak D match, TRBD2 (5 bases). The germline V and J ends were trimmed by 3 bases and 4 bases, with 7 bases remaining between them. This CDR3 has 13 residues. Germline CDR1 LNHDA, CDR2 SQIVND (reference sequence). The DNA of the CDR3 is TGTGCCAGTAGTATCAGCGGTTACAATGAGCAGTTCTTC. Protein sequence: CASSISGYNEQFF.

This clone was picked up a small number of times. The CDR3 here is CASSASGTGFGEQYF. The CDR3 DNA is TGTGCCAGCAGTGCCTCCGGGACAGGTTTTGGTGAGCAGTACTTC. V and J are TRBV6-6 and TRBJ2-7, with 8 positions matching TRBD1. V trimming: 5 bases; J trimming: 7 bases; junction bases outside the gene matches: 13. The CDR3 consists of 15 residues. The germline V gene encodes CDR1 MNHNY and CDR2 SVGAGI (reference sequence).

This clone was picked up one time. V gene TRBV9 combines with J gene TRBJ2-3, with 9 bases identical to TRBD2. This CDR3 contains 16 residues. Germline V gene lookup returns CDR1 SGDLS and CDR2 YYNGEE. J gave up 5 bases and V 0 bases, and 7 bases lay outside the gene matches. The CDR3 here is CASSVAVAGAGDTQYF. The CDR3 nucleotides read TGTGCCAGCAGCGTAGCGGTAGCGGGGGCGGGAGATACGCAGTATTTT.

The CDR3 loop reads CASRSGASTDTQYF. The CDR3, as DNA: TGTGCCAGCCGAAGCGGAGCTAGCACAGATACGCAGTATTTT. The chain links TRBV2 to TRBJ2-3; possibly TRBD2 for D (5 bases). The CDR3 is 14 amino acids. Trimming removed 8 bases from V and 0 bases from J, with 12 bases in between. Per the germline V gene, CDR1 is SNHLY and CDR2 is FYNNEI. The full variable domain, completed using reference TRBV2 and TRBJ2-3, is EPEVTQTPSHQVTQMGQEVILRCVPISNHLYFYWYRQILGQKVEFLVSFYNNEISEKSEIFDDQFSVERPDGSNFTLKIRSTKLEDSAMYFCASRSGASTDTQYFGPGTRLTVL.

The rearrangement joins TRBV2 to TRBJ2-7; TRBD1 matches 7 bases. With V trimmed by 6 bases and J by 0 bases, 8 bases remained unmatched. Germline values: CDR1 SNHLY, CDR2 FYNNEI. The CDR3 loop spans 15 amino acids. The CDR3 spells CASREQGWASYEQYF. The CDR3 DNA sequence: TGTGCCAGCAGGGAACAGGGGTGGGCCTCCTACGAGCAGTACTTC. Looking up the rest from reference TRBV2 and TRBJ2-7 gives the full variable domain: EPEVTQTPSHQVTQMGQEVILRCVPISNHLYFYWYRQILGQKVEFLVSFYNNEISEKSEIFDDQFSVERPDGSNFTLKIRSTKLEDSAMYFCASREQGWASYEQYFGPGTRLTVT.